This entry describes one T cell receptor (beta chain). In the study's own analysis: Amplification of reference gene primers was used by the study to estimate nucleated cell counts. Profiled with immunoSEQ multiplex PCR; TCRdb holds only in-frame clones, not every one. V and J calls and clone size are copied from that table; D and trimming were computed from the DNA. The repertoire holds 360,000 or so clones, with about 88% as singletons. This CDR3 has 17 residues. Trimming left V 7 bases short and J 3 bases short, with 24 bases between. The V gene's germline CDR1 is LNHDA and CDR2 SQIVND (reference sequence). In assigning cohorts, the study relied on participant-reported clinical history. This record comes from a study of blood T cell repertoires in COVID-19. Study details: Donors in the United States, Italy and Spain gave samples during acute or convalescent COVID-19. PBMCs, B-cell-depleted T cells, or T cells provided the cDNA or gDNA that made up the material.

The material sequenced was PBMCs or T cells enriched from blood (not recorded which). This clonotype originated in a woman in her 30s who had recovered from COVID-19. The chain recombines TRBV19 with TRBJ1-1, with D hard to call. The DNA of the CDR3 is TGTGCCAGTAACGGGTTTCCTTATGGGAGTTCTTACACTGAAGCTTTCTTT. This translates into CASNGFPYGSSYTEAFF. The full variable domain, its missing parts supplied by reference TRBV19 and TRBJ1-1, is DGGITQSPKYLFRKEGQNVTLSCEQNLNHDAMYWYRQDPGQGLRLIYYSQIVNDFQKGDIAEGYSVSREKKESFPLTVTSAQKNPTAFYLCASNGFPYGSSYTEAFFGQGTRLTVV.